This T cell receptor beta chain was captured by sequencing in a study of shared clonotypes between healthy human individuals (dated by TCRdb to 2020 to 2021). Turning to the overall study: The cohort included three men and two women between 18 and 49 years of age. For each donor, CD4 naive and CD4 memory were each run on three plates, CD8 naive on two plates, and CD8 memory on one plate. Blood TCR repertoires of several healthy adults were deeply sequenced to estimate repertoire size and the extent of clonotype sharing between individuals. Different laboratories and diverse techniques were used to prepare libraries and sequence TCR repertoires, to increase sequencing depth and limit assay-specific biases. Per donor, leukapheresis produced somewhere between about 0.94 and 8.9 billion PBMCs.

Study-wide findings and limitations: Even with the large sequencing depth, rarefaction of the sorted-subset datasets indicated that sequencing was incomplete. Compared with non-shared clonotypes, the clonotypes found in all four sorted-subset donors had higher generation probabilities. When several donors were compared, the shared fraction of clonotypes was about 5.2% for naive CD4, approximately 3.3% for naive CD8, roughly 2.5% for memory CD4, and roughly 0.43% for memory CD8. Sampling was restricted to blood, and TCR repertoires in tissues likely differ from the TCR repertoires found in blood. Pairwise subsampling led to the expectation that sequencing depth would affect the degree of clonotype sharing among donors. The genetic and exposure-history diversity represented was limited by the small number of donors. Naive subsets generally had larger estimated clonotype richness than memory subsets did.

As regards this clone: No cognate antigen has been identified for it. No base quality information exists; no much larger clone differs at one position.

The donors were healthy, HIV-negative adults with no recently reported acute infections or vaccinations. Only Caucasian adults living in Nashville, Tennessee, USA were represented among the donors. CD4+ T cells were enriched by magnetic negative selection, after which naive cells were positively selected on CD45RA and the negative fraction was taken as the memory subset. After blood collection by leukapheresis, PBMCs were isolated using Ficoll-Histopaque density gradient centrifugation and then cryopreserved in the vapor phase of liquid nitrogen. Purity and quantity of every magnetically sorted T cell population were checked by analytical flow cytometry. Genomic DNA was isolated from every sorted fraction and measured by UV absorbance on a Nanodrop 2000c. Per the germline V gene, MGHDK is the CDR1 and SYGVNS is the CDR2. V was cut back by 10 bases and J by 5 bases, leaving a gap of 18 bases between them. The CDR3 runs 13 amino acids, cysteine and phenylalanine included. The only DNA kept is the CDR3, 39 bases in frame from the first base.

Using the deep immunoSEQ assay, TCR CDR3 regions were amplified from genomic DNA by multiplex PCR. Extracted genomic DNA from each cell subset was spread evenly across all wells of several immunoSEQ 96-well plates, with each plate serving as a replicate. For sorted subsets, about 220 ng of genomic DNA, equivalent to some 30,000 T cell genomes, went into each replicate PCR. Purified libraries were measured with a Qubit 3.0 fluorometer, size-checked on a Bioanalyzer 2100, and measured again with the KAPA Library Quantification kit. A separate single-read 150-cycle Illumina NextSeq 550 flow cell was used to sequence each immunoSEQ 96-well plate. Processing in the source paper ran as follows. The immunoSEQ output contained only junctional sequences without quality scores, so filtering could not match that applied to full-length reads. Sequences were annotated with PyIR, a Python wrapper for IgBLAST v1.9, using IMGT germline references to assign V/J genes and CDR3. Reads were removed for weak V/J assignments (E-value above 1e-6), missing CDR3, stop codons, out-of-frame junctions, or ambiguous translated residues. V3J clonotypes were defined as sequences sharing the same inferred V gene, J gene, and CDR3 amino acid sequence. The percentage overlap between two repertoires was calculated by dividing the number of shared unique clonotypes by the size of the smaller repertoire. Richness of each repertoire was evaluated using RTK rarefaction, the Chao1 estimator, and Recon v2.1 estimates of unobserved clonotypes. Generation probabilities for all TCRbeta clonotypes obtained by the gDNA method from several donors were computed using OLGA. In its TCRdb copy, this immuneACCESS table keeps in-frame sequences only and misses some clones. Where compared with another copy, unresolved V genes explain less than half of these, and the others have no known cause. That table gives V, J and clone size, and the DNA gave D and trimming. A total of about 680,000 clones appear in this sample, approximately 79% of them only once. The ten most abundant clones make up approximately 1.8% of the sample.

The material sequenced was memory CD4+ T cells sorted from blood. This specimen's cell subset or site label, per the study, means: CD45RA-negative fraction. This chain joins TRBV25-1 to TRBJ2-7, with TRBD2 tentatively as D gene (6 bases match). The TCR comes from a woman aged 25 to 45 in good health. The CDR3 protein sequence reads: CATFGTAGHEQYF. The DNA sequence reads TGTGCCACGTTTGGGACTGCGGGCCACGAGCAGTACTTC.